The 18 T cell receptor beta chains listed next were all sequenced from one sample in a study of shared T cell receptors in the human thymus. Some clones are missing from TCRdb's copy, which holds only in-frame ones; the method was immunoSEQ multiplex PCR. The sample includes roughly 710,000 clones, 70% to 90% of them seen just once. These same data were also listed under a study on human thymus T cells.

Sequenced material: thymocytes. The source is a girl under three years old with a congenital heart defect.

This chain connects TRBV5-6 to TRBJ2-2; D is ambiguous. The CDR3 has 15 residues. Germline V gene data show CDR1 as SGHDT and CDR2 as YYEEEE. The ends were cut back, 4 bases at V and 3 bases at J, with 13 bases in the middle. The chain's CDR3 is CASSPWASYTGELFF. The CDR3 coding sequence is TGTGCCAGCAGCCCATGGGCCAGCTACACCGGGGAGCTGTTTTTT.

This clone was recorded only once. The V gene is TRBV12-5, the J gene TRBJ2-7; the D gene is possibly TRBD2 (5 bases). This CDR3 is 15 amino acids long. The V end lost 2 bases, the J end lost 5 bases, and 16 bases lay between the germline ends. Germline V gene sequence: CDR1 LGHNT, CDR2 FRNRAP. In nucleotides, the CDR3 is TGTGCTAGTGGTTTGAGCGGTCACCGGGTCGACGAGCAGTACTTC. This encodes CASGLSGHRVDEQYF.

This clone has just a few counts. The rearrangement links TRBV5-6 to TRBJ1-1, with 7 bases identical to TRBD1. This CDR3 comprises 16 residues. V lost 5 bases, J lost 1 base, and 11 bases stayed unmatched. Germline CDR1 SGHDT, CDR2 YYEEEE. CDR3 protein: CASRPMDRPTNTEAFF. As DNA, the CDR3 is TGTGCCAGCAGACCAATGGACAGGCCTACGAACACTGAAGCTTTCTTT. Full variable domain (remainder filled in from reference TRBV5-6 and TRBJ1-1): DAGVTQSPTHLIKTRGQQVTLRCSPKSGHDTVSWYQQALGQGPQFIFQYYEEEERQRGNFPDRFSGHQFPNYSSELNVNALLLGDSALYLCASRPMDRPTNTEAFFGQGTRLTVV.

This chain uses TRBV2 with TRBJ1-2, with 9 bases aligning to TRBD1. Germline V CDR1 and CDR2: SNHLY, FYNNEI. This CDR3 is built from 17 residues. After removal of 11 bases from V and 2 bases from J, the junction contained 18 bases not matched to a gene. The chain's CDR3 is CASTYRDRVILNYGYTF. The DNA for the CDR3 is TGTGCCTCAACGTACCGGGACAGGGTTATTTTGAACTATGGCTACACCTTC.

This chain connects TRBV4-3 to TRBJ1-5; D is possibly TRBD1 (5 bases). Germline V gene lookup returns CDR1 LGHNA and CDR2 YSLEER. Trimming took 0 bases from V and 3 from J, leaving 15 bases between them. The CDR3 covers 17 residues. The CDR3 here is CASSQDLTLTANQPQHF. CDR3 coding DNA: TGCGCCAGCAGCCAAGATCTTACGCTGACAGCCAATCAGCCCCAGCATTTT.

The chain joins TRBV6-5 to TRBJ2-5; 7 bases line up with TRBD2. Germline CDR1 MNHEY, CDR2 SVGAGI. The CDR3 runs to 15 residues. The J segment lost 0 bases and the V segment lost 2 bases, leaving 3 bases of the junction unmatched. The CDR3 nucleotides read TGTGCCAGCAGTTACGAAACTAGCGACCAAGAGACCCAGTACTTC. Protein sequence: CASSYETSDQETQYF.

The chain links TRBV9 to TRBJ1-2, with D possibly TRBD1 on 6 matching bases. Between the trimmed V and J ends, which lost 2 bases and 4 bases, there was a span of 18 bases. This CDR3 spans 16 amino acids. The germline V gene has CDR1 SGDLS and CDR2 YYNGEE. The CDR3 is CASSVQDRKDSYGYTF. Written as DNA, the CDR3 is TGTGCCAGCAGCGTGCAGGACAGAAAGGACTCCTATGGCTACACCTTC.

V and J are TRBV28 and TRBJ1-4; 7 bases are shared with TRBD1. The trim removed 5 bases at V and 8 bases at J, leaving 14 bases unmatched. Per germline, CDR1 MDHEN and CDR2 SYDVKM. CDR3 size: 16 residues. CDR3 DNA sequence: TGTGCCAGCAGTCCGCCAACACAGGGGAGGAAAGAAAAACTGTTTTTT. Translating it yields CASSPPTQGRKEKLFF.

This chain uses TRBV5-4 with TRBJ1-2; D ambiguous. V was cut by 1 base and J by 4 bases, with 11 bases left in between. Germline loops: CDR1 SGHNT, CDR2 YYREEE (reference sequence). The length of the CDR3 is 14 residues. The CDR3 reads CASSLSQVIYGYTF. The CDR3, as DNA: TGTGCCAGCAGCTTGAGCCAGGTGATCTATGGCTACACCTTC.

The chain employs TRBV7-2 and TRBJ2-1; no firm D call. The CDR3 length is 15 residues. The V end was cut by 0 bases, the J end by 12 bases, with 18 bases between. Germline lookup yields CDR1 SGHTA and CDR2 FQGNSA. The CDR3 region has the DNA TGTGCCAGCAGCTTAGCCGAGAGTCTTTCTTCCCCGCAGTTCTTC. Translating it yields CASSLAESLSSPQFF.

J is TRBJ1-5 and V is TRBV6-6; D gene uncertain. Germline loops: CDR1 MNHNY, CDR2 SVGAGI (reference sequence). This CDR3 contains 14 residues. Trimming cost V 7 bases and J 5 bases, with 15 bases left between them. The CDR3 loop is CASTPRAVDQPQHF. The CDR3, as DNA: TGTGCCAGCACCCCCCGAGCGGTAGATCAGCCCCAGCATTTT.

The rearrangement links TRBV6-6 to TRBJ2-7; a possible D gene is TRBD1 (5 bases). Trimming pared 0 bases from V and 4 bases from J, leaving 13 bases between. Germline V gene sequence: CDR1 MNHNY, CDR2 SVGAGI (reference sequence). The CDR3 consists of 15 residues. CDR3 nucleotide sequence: TGTGCCAGCAGTTACTCGCAGGGCTCCGTATACGAGCAGTACTTC. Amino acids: CASSYSQGSVYEQYF.

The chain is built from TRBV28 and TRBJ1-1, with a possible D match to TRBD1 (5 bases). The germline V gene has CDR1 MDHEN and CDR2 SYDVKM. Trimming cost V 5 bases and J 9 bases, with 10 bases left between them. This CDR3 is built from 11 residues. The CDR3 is CASSLKDKAFF. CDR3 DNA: TGTGCCAGCAGTCTCAAGGACAAAGCTTTCTTT.

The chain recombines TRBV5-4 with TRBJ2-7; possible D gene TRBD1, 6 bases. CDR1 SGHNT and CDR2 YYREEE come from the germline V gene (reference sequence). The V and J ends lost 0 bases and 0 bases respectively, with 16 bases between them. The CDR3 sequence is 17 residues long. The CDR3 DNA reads TGTGCCAGCAGCTTGGCCCCCAGGACAGCCAGCTCCTACGAGCAGTACTTC. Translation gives CASSLAPRTASSYEQYF.

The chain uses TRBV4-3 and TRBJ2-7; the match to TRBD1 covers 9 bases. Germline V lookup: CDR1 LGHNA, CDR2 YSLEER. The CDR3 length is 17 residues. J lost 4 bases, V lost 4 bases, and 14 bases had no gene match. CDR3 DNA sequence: TGCGCCAGCAGCCGCCAGATGACCCCGGGACAGGGTTACGAGCAGTACTTC. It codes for CASSRQMTPGQGYEQYF.

CDR3 sequence (DNA): TGTGCCAGCAGCTTAGGGATTGGGACAGCGCCCTACGAGCAGTACTTC. This sequence encodes CASSLGIGTAPYEQYF. The chain uses TRBV11-2 and TRBJ2-7, with TRBD1 matching 7 bases. The V segment lost 1 base and the J segment 2 bases; nucleotides outside the gene matches: 8. The CDR3 sequence is 16 residues long. The germline V gene has CDR1 SGHAT and CDR2 FQNNGV.

The CDR3 DNA reads as TGTGCCAGCAGCTTCAGGAGGGACTCTGCTAACTATGGCTACACCTTC. Residues: CASSFRRDSANYGYTF. The J gene is TRBJ1-2, the V gene TRBV7-4; D perhaps matches TRBD1 (5 bases). Germline V lookup: CDR1 SGHVT, CDR2 SQSDAQ. CDR3 length: 16 amino acids. V lost 3 bases and J lost 0, with 14 bases in between.

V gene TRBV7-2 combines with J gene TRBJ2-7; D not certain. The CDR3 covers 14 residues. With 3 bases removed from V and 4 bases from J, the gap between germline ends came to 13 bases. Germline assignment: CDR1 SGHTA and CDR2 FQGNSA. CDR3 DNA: TGTGCCAGCAGCTTGCTAGAAGATATTTACGAGCAGTACTTC. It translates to CASSLLEDIYEQYF.